This is a list of T cell receptor beta chains from one sample in a study of blood T cell repertoires in COVID-19. Libraries were prepared by immunoSEQ multiplex PCR; TCRdb keeps only in-frame clonotypes and omits some of them. The sample carries about 83,000 clones, more than 75% recorded once. Sequenced: peripheral blood. These receptors all come from a woman older than 75 with active or convalescent COVID-19. Each CDR3 is given with its conserved first and last residue. Each record gives: J gene, clone size, D gene, V gene, CDR3 length, CDR3 DNA, CDR3 protein. D genes are given only for firm matches. The size of a clone is reported for some rows only, either as once, few or many, or as a class for expanded clones.

j_gene: TRBJ1-3; abundance: -; d_gene: TRBD1; v_gene: TRBV18; len: 16; CDR3nt: TGTGCCAGCTCACCCGGACAGGCTTCAAGTGGAAACACCATATATTTT; CDR3aa: CASSPGQASSGNTIYF
j_gene: TRBJ1-1; abundance: -; d_gene: TRBD1; v_gene: TRBV5-4; len: 15; CDR3nt: TGTGCCAGCAGCCAGAAACAGGGGAAGGGCACTGAAGCTTTCTTT; CDR3aa: CASSQKQGKGTEAFF
j_gene: TRBJ2-7; abundance: -; d_gene: -; v_gene: TRBV6-5; len: 13; CDR3nt: TGTGCCAGCAGTTACTCTTCCAGCTACGAGCAGTACTTC; CDR3aa: CASSYSSSYEQYF
j_gene: TRBJ1-1; abundance: few; d_gene: TRBD1; v_gene: TRBV9; len: 15; CDR3nt: TGTGCCAGCAGCGTAGTCCCAGGGGGGAACACTGAAGCTTTCTTT; CDR3aa: CASSVVPGGNTEAFF
j_gene: TRBJ2-7; abundance: once; d_gene: -; v_gene: TRBV5-1; len: 15; CDR3nt: TGCGCCAGCAGTCACGGGGACGGGACACAGCGAGGGCAGTACTTC; CDR3aa: CASSHGDGTQRGQYF
j_gene: TRBJ2-5; abundance: -; d_gene: -; v_gene: TRBV4-1; len: 14; CDR3nt: TGCGCCAGCAGCCAAGAGGCAGGGGTGGAGACCCAGTACTTC; CDR3aa: CASSQEAGVETQYF
j_gene: TRBJ1-5; abundance: -; d_gene: TRBD1; v_gene: TRBV19; len: 16; CDR3nt: TGTGCCAGTAGTATGCCGGACAGGGGTAGCAATCAGCCCCAGCATTTT; CDR3aa: CASSMPDRGSNQPQHF
j_gene: TRBJ2-2; abundance: -; d_gene: -; v_gene: TRBV28; len: 17; CDR3nt: TGTGCCAGCAGTTTGAGCGACTTCGCATATTACACCGGGGAGCTGTTTTTT; CDR3aa: CASSLSDFAYYTGELFF
j_gene: TRBJ1-6; abundance: once; d_gene: -; v_gene: TRBV9; len: 14; CDR3nt: TGTGCCAGCAGCGTAGTCCCGGTTAATTCACCCCTCCACTTT; CDR3aa: CASSVVPVNSPLHF
j_gene: TRBJ2-3; abundance: few; d_gene: -; v_gene: TRBV6-5; len: 14; CDR3nt: TGTGCCAGCAGAGCTGGGGCTTCCGCAGATACGCAGTATTTT; CDR3aa: CASRAGASADTQYF
j_gene: TRBJ2-5; abundance: -; d_gene: -; v_gene: TRBV23-1; len: 15; CDR3nt: TGCGCCAGCAGTCAATCCCAGGGGGGCGGGGAGACCCAGTACTTC; CDR3aa: CASSQSQGGGETQYF
j_gene: TRBJ2-1; abundance: -; d_gene: -; v_gene: TRBV7-3; len: 13; CDR3nt: TGTGCCAGCAGCAACCTGGCCAACAATGAGCAGTTCTTC; CDR3aa: CASSNLANNEQFF
j_gene: TRBJ1-3; abundance: -; d_gene: TRBD1; v_gene: TRBV6-6; len: 17; CDR3nt: TGTGCCAGCAGTCAGGGACAGGGGGCCGTCTCTGGAAACACCATATATTTT; CDR3aa: CASSQGQGAVSGNTIYF
j_gene: TRBJ1-1; abundance: -; d_gene: -; v_gene: TRBV19; len: 15; CDR3nt: TGTGCCAGTAGTATAGAGGGCAGGGCGAACACTGAAGCTTTCTTT; CDR3aa: CASSIEGRANTEAFF
j_gene: TRBJ2-2; abundance: -; d_gene: -; v_gene: TRBV6-5; len: 15; CDR3nt: TGTGCCAGCAGCTCAGGGGGGACGAACACCGGGGAGCTGTTTTTT; CDR3aa: CASSSGGTNTGELFF
j_gene: TRBJ2-3; abundance: -; d_gene: TRBD1; v_gene: TRBV28; len: 21; CDR3nt: TGTGCCAGCAGTTTGCCCGGGCGGACAGGGGGCTTCTTGCGTAGCACAGATACGCAGTATTTT; CDR3aa: CASSLPGRTGGFLRSTDTQYF
j_gene: TRBJ2-5; abundance: -; d_gene: TRBD2; v_gene: TRBV7-2; len: 15; CDR3nt: TGTGCCAGCAGCTTCGCGGGGGGGCCGCTAGAGACCCAGTACTTC; CDR3aa: CASSFAGGPLETQYF
j_gene: TRBJ2-7; abundance: once; d_gene: TRBD2; v_gene: TRBV11-1; len: 16; CDR3nt: TGTGCCAGCAGCTCCTTAGCGGGGGGCAGCTCCTACGAGCAGTACTTC; CDR3aa: CASSSLAGGSSYEQYF
j_gene: TRBJ1-4; abundance: once; d_gene: -; v_gene: TRBV6-6; len: 15; CDR3nt: TGTGCCAGCAGTTATCGGGTCAGGGTTGAGGAAAAACTGTTTTTT; CDR3aa: CASSYRVRVEEKLFF
j_gene: TRBJ1-1; abundance: -; d_gene: -; v_gene: TRBV20-1; len: 11; CDR3nt: TGCAGTGCTGGGAGGGACACTGAAGCTTTCTTT; CDR3aa: CSAGRDTEAFF
j_gene: TRBJ2-2; abundance: -; d_gene: TRBD2; v_gene: TRBV28; len: 17; CDR3nt: TGTGCCAGCAGTTTGGGACTAGCGGGAGGGAACACCGGGGAGCTGTTTTTT; CDR3aa: CASSLGLAGGNTGELFF
j_gene: TRBJ2-3; abundance: -; d_gene: -; v_gene: TRBV27; len: 14; CDR3nt: TGTGCCAGCAGTTTACGGGTTTTGACAGATACGCAGTATTTT; CDR3aa: CASSLRVLTDTQYF
j_gene: TRBJ1-2; abundance: -; d_gene: TRBD1; v_gene: TRBV9; len: 14; CDR3nt: TGTGCCAGCAGTCGGACAGGAACTAACTATGGCTACACCTTC; CDR3aa: CASSRTGTNYGYTF
j_gene: TRBJ2-7; abundance: once; d_gene: -; v_gene: TRBV9; len: 15; CDR3nt: TGTGCCAGCAGCGTAGGCGGGGGCCTCTCCTACGAGCAGTACTTC; CDR3aa: CASSVGGGLSYEQYF
j_gene: TRBJ2-1; abundance: -; d_gene: TRBD2; v_gene: TRBV28; len: 17; CDR3nt: TGTGCCAGCAGTCCAGCGGGACGGTCGAGCTCCTACAATGAGCAGTTCTTC; CDR3aa: CASSPAGRSSSYNEQFF
j_gene: TRBJ2-6; abundance: once; d_gene: -; v_gene: TRBV28; len: 15; CDR3nt: TGTGCCAGCAGCTCAGTTCATCCTGGGGCCAACGTCCTGACTTTC; CDR3aa: CASSSVHPGANVLTF
j_gene: TRBJ2-3; abundance: -; d_gene: TRBD2; v_gene: TRBV4-2; len: 16; CDR3nt: TGTGCCAGCACGCTTAAAGCGGGGGGGCTGACAGATACGCAGTATTTT; CDR3aa: CASTLKAGGLTDTQYF
j_gene: TRBJ1-1; abundance: -; d_gene: -; v_gene: TRBV6-5; len: 15; CDR3nt: TGTGCCAGCCTCGCGGGGGGCAGGAGAAACACTGAAGCTTTCTTT; CDR3aa: CASLAGGRRNTEAFF
j_gene: TRBJ2-7; abundance: once; d_gene: TRBD2; v_gene: TRBV23-1; len: 16; CDR3nt: TGCGCCAGCAGCAGCGGGGGGCCTTACGGTTTCGGCGAGCAGTACTTC; CDR3aa: CASSSGGPYGFGEQYF
j_gene: TRBJ2-4; abundance: once; d_gene: -; v_gene: TRBV28; len: 15; CDR3nt: TGTGCCAGCAGTTCTTGGGGGCAGGCCAAAAACATTCAGTACTTC; CDR3aa: CASSSWGQAKNIQYF
j_gene: TRBJ2-5; abundance: -; d_gene: -; v_gene: TRBV18; len: 15; CDR3nt: TGTGCCAGCTCACCACGGAATAGGGGGCAAGAGACCCAGTACTTC; CDR3aa: CASSPRNRGQETQYF
j_gene: TRBJ2-2; abundance: -; d_gene: TRBD1; v_gene: TRBV27; len: 15; CDR3nt: TGTGCCAGCAGTTTGGGACAGACACCGACCGGGGAGCTGTTTTTT; CDR3aa: CASSLGQTPTGELFF
j_gene: TRBJ2-1; abundance: -; d_gene: -; v_gene: TRBV4-2; len: 15; CDR3nt: TGTGCCAGCAGCCAAGAACAAAAATCCTACAATGAGCAGTTCTTC; CDR3aa: CASSQEQKSYNEQFF
j_gene: TRBJ2-2; abundance: -; d_gene: TRBD1; v_gene: TRBV2; len: 15; CDR3nt: TGTGCCAGCATCGGGACAGGGGGCGTAACCGGGGAGCTGTTTTTT; CDR3aa: CASIGTGGVTGELFF
j_gene: TRBJ1-1; abundance: -; d_gene: TRBD1; v_gene: TRBV28; len: 14; CDR3nt: TGTGCCAGCAGCCTAAGGACAGGGGACACTGAAGCTTTCTTT; CDR3aa: CASSLRTGDTEAFF
j_gene: TRBJ1-2; abundance: -; d_gene: -; v_gene: TRBV4-1; len: 16; CDR3nt: TGCGCCAGCAGCCAAGGGGGTTTTACAGGAAAAGATGGCTACACCTTC; CDR3aa: CASSQGGFTGKDGYTF
j_gene: TRBJ1-1; abundance: -; d_gene: -; v_gene: TRBV29-1; len: 15; CDR3nt: TGCAGCGTGGCCAGCCAGGGGAACCTGAACACTGAAGCTTTCTTT; CDR3aa: CSVASQGNLNTEAFF
j_gene: TRBJ1-1; abundance: -; d_gene: -; v_gene: TRBV25-1; len: 13; CDR3nt: TGTGCCAGCTCCCAGGGCGTAAACACTGAAGCTTTCTTT; CDR3aa: CASSQGVNTEAFF
j_gene: TRBJ2-3; abundance: -; d_gene: TRBD2; v_gene: TRBV20-1; len: 15; CDR3nt: TGCAGTGCTAGTGATCTAGCGGGAAGCACAGATACGCAGTATTTT; CDR3aa: CSASDLAGSTDTQYF
j_gene: TRBJ1-1; abundance: -; d_gene: -; v_gene: TRBV9; len: 15; CDR3nt: TGTGCCAGCAGCGTAGAGGGCCACGGGGACACTGAAGCTTTCTTT; CDR3aa: CASSVEGHGDTEAFF
j_gene: TRBJ1-1; abundance: once; d_gene: TRBD1; v_gene: TRBV19; len: 16; CDR3nt: TGTGCCAGTAGTATATTCAGGGGGGTATGGAACACTGAAGCTTTCTTT; CDR3aa: CASSIFRGVWNTEAFF
j_gene: TRBJ1-1; abundance: -; d_gene: -; v_gene: TRBV7-6; len: 15; CDR3nt: TGTGCCAGCAGCTTCCTAGGGGGGGCGAACACTGAAGCTTTCTTT; CDR3aa: CASSFLGGANTEAFF
j_gene: TRBJ2-6; abundance: -; d_gene: -; v_gene: TRBV9; len: 15; CDR3nt: TGTGCCAGCAGCCCCCCCCAGGGGGGCCTCAACGTCCTGACTTTC; CDR3aa: CASSPPQGGLNVLTF
j_gene: TRBJ1-1; abundance: -; d_gene: -; v_gene: TRBV7-3; len: 13; CDR3nt: TGTGCCAGCAGCTGGACACCGAACACTGAAGCTTTCTTT; CDR3aa: CASSWTPNTEAFF
j_gene: TRBJ1-1; abundance: -; d_gene: -; v_gene: TRBV10-3; len: 13; CDR3nt: TGTGCCATCAGTGAGTCTGAGGGGGCTGAAGCTTTCTTT; CDR3aa: CAISESEGAEAFF
j_gene: TRBJ1-1; abundance: -; d_gene: -; v_gene: TRBV12-3/TRBV12-4; len: 12; CDR3nt: TGTGCCAGCAGTTCCACAGGGCGTAAAGCTTTCTTT; CDR3aa: CASSSTGRKAFF
j_gene: TRBJ2-5; abundance: -; d_gene: -; v_gene: TRBV7-2; len: 13; CDR3nt: TGTGCCAGCAGCTCCTCCACGAGAGAGACCCAGTACTTC; CDR3aa: CASSSSTRETQYF
j_gene: TRBJ2-7; abundance: few; d_gene: TRBD1; v_gene: TRBV4-1; len: 15; CDR3nt: TGCGCCAGCAGCCAAGAGGGACAGGGCTTTGGCGAGCAGTACTTC; CDR3aa: CASSQEGQGFGEQYF
j_gene: TRBJ2-7; abundance: -; d_gene: -; v_gene: TRBV19; len: 14; CDR3nt: TGTGCCAGTAGTGAGGAACGGCCCCCCTACGAGCAGTACTTC; CDR3aa: CASSEERPPYEQYF
j_gene: TRBJ2-1; abundance: -; d_gene: -; v_gene: TRBV7-9; len: 14; CDR3nt: TGTGCCAGCTCGGGCGCGAGGGTCTTTAATGAGCAGTTCTTC; CDR3aa: CASSGARVFNEQFF
j_gene: TRBJ2-7; abundance: -; d_gene: TRBD1; v_gene: TRBV11-3; len: 13; CDR3nt: TGTGCCAGCAGCCTGACAGGGGGCTACGAGCAGTACTTC; CDR3aa: CASSLTGGYEQYF
j_gene: TRBJ2-5; abundance: -; d_gene: TRBD2; v_gene: TRBV5-1; len: 17; CDR3nt: TGCGCCAGCAGCACCGGGGGAGCGGGGGGTTTCGGAGAGACCCAGTACTTC; CDR3aa: CASSTGGAGGFGETQYF
j_gene: TRBJ2-7; abundance: -; d_gene: -; v_gene: TRBV27; len: 13; CDR3nt: TGTGCCAGCAGTACAACAGGGTTCAACGAGCAGTACTTC; CDR3aa: CASSTTGFNEQYF
j_gene: TRBJ2-1; abundance: -; d_gene: -; v_gene: TRBV21-1; len: 16; CDR3nt: TGTGCCACCGCACCTACAGGGGAACAGCCCTACAATGAGCAGTTCTTC; CDR3aa: CATAPTGEQPYNEQFF